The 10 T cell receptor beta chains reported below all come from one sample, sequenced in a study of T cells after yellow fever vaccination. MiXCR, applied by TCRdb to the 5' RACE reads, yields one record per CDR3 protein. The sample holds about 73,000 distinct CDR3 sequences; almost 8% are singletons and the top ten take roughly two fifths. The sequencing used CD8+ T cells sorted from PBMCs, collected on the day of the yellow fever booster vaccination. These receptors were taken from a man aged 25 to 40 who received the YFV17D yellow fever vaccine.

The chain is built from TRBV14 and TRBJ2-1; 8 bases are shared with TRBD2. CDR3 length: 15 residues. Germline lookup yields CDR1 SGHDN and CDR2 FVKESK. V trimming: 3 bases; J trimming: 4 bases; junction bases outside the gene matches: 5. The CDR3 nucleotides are TGTGCCAGCAGCCAGCCCGGGGGGGCTTACAATGAGCAGTTCTTC. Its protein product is CASSQPGGAYNEQFF.

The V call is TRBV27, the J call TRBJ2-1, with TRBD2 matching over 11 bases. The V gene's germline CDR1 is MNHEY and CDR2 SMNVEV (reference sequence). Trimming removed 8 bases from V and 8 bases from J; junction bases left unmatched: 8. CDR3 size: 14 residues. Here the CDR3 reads CASSTSGSIDEQFF. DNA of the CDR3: TGTGCCAGCTCCACTAGCGGGAGTATCGATGAGCAGTTCTTC.

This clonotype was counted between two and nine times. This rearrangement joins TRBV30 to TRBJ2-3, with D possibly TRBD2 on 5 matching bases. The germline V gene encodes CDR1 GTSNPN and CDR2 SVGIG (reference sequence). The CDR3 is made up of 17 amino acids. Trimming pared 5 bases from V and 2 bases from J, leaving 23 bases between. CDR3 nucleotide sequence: TGTGCCTGGGGACTTGGCCACGACGGGGTCTTCACAGATACGCAGTATTTT. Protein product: CAWGLGHDGVFTDTQYF. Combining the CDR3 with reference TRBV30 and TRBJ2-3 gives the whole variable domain SQTIHQWPATLVQPVGSPLSLECTVEGTSNPNLYWYRQAAGRGLQLLFYSVGIGQISSEVPQNLSASRPQDRQFILSSKKLLLSDSGFYLCAWGLGHDGVFTDTQYFGPGTRLTVL.

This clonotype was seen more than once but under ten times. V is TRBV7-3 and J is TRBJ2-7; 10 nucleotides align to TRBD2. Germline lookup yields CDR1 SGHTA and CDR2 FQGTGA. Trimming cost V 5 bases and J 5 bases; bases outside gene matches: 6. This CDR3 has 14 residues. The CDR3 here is CASSPSGSSHEQYF. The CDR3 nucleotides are TGTGCCAGCAGCCCTAGCGGGAGTTCACACGAGCAGTACTTC. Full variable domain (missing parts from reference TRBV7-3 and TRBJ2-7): GAGVSQTPSNKVTEKGKYVELRCDPISGHTALYWYRQSLGQGPEFLIYFQGTGAADDSGLPNDRFFAVRPEGSVSTLKIQRTERGDSAVYLCASSPSGSSHEQYFGPGTRLTVT.

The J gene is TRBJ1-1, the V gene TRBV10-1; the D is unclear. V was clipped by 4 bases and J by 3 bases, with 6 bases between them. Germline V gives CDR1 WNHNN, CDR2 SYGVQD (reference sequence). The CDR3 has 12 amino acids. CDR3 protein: CASSGHDTEAFF. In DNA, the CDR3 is TGCGCCAGCAGTGGCCACGACACTGAAGCTTTCTTT.

For the CDR3, the DNA is TGCGCCAGCAGCCAAGAAGGAGGCTACGAGCAGTACTTC. It yields the protein CASSQEGGYEQYF. The V call is TRBV4-3, the J call TRBJ2-7; D may be TRBD2 (5 bases). Trimming cost V 0 bases and J 3 bases, with 6 bases left between them. Looked up from germline, CDR1 is LGHNA and CDR2 is YSLEER. CDR3 length: 13 residues.

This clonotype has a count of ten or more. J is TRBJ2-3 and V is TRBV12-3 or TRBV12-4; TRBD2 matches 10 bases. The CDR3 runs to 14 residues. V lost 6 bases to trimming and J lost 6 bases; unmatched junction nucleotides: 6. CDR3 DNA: TGTGCCAGCAGCTTAACTAGCGGGACGGATACGCAGTATTTT. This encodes CASSLTSGTDTQYF.

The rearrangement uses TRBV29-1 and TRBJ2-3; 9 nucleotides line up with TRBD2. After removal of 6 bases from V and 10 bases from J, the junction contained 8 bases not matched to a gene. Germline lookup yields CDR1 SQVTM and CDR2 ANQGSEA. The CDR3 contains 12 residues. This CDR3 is CSVPGAGGAQYF. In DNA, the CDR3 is TGCAGCGTCCCGGGAGCGGGAGGAGCGCAGTATTTT.

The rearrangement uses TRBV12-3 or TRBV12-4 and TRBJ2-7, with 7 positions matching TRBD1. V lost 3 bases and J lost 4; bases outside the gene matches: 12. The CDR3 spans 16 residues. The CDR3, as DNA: TGTGCCAGCAGTTTCGTTCTTGGGACAGAGTCGTACGAGCAGTACTTC. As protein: CASSFVLGTESYEQYF.

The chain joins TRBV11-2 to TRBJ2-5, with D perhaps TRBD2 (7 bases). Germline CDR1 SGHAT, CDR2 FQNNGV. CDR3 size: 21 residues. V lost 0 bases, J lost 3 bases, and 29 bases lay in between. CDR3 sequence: CASSLDHPWGVGGLPKETQYF. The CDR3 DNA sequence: TGTGCCAGCAGCTTAGACCATCCCTGGGGGGTAGGGGGACTACCGAAAGAGACCCAGTACTTC.